These 10 T cell receptor beta chains originate from one sample sequenced in a study of cytomegalovirus exposure and HLA in healthy donors. The primer mix had 60 Vbeta and 13 Jbeta primers. Sequencing used immunoSEQ multiplex PCR; TCRdb keeps in-frame clones, though not all of them. This table has about 98,000 clones, 70% appearing once. Sample: PBMCs. The source is a man aged 50 or older in good health and CMV-seronegative.

This clone was counted a few times. The gene calls are TRBV7-9 and TRBJ2-5, with 9 bases matching TRBD2. The CDR3 length is 15 residues. Germline CDR1 and CDR2: SEHNR and FQNEAQ (reference sequence). The J segment lost 7 bases and the V segment lost 5 bases, leaving 11 bases of the junction unmatched. The CDR3 loop is CASSPIGGGAPTQYF. CDR3 nucleotides: TGTGCCAGCAGCCCGATCGGCGGGGGGGCCCCGACCCAGTACTTC.

The V gene is TRBV28, the J gene TRBJ2-7; the match to TRBD1 covers 8 bases. V lost 6 bases to trimming and J lost 6 bases; unmatched junction nucleotides: 13. Germline V lookup: CDR1 MDHEN, CDR2 SYDVKM. This CDR3 comprises 15 residues. This CDR3 is CASSSRTGSIVEQYF. The CDR3 DNA reads as TGTGCCAGCAGCTCCCGGACAGGGAGTATCGTCGAGCAGTACTTC.

The V gene is TRBV28, the J gene TRBJ2-3; 7 bases map to TRBD2. Germline CDR1 is MDHEN and CDR2 is SYDVKM. J lost 4 bases, V lost 5 bases, and 6 bases had no gene match. There are 14 residues in the CDR3. The CDR3 DNA reads TGTGCCAGCAGTGAGGCAGGGAGGGCAGATACGCAGTATTTT. As protein: CASSEAGRADTQYF.

V gene TRBV6-5 combines with J gene TRBJ1-2; D gene uncertain. Trimming left V 6 bases short and J 2 bases short, with 13 bases between. The germline gives CDR1 MNHEY, CDR2 SVGAGI. The CDR3 has 14 amino acids. In nucleotides, the CDR3 is TGTGCCAGCAGGGAGGGATCCCTGAACTATGGCTACACCTTC. This gives the protein CASREGSLNYGYTF.

J is TRBJ2-5 and V is TRBV7-3; the D gene is possibly TRBD2 (5 bases). Germline V CDR1 and CDR2: SGHTA, FQGTGA. V lost 3 bases and J lost 2, with 19 bases in between. The CDR3 has 17 residues. CDR3 DNA: TGTGCCAGCAGCTTGAGCGGACCCTCCTCGGGACAAGAGACCCAGTACTTC. Its translation is CASSLSGPSSGQETQYF. The variable domain in full, with the rest retrieved from reference TRBV7-3 and TRBJ2-5, is GAGVSQTPSNKVTEKGKYVELRCDPISGHTALYWYRQSLGQGPEFLIYFQGTGAADDSGLPNDRFFAVRPEGSVSTLKIQRTERGDSAVYLCASSLSGPSSGQETQYFGPGTRLLVL.

This chain links TRBV4-3 with TRBJ1-4, with D perhaps TRBD1 (6 bases). The CDR3 totals 15 residues. Germline CDR1 reads LGHNA; CDR2 reads YSLEER. Trimming stripped 2 bases from V and 7 bases from J, with 14 bases between. As DNA, the CDR3 is TGCGCCAGCAGCCAAACGGGGGGGGCTGGTGAAAAACTGTTTTTT. It encodes CASSQTGGAGEKLFF.

The chain has TRBV5-1 and TRBJ1-3; D not certain. The V and J ends lost 5 bases and 0 bases respectively, with 6 bases between them. The CDR3 runs to 13 residues. CDR1 SGHRS and CDR2 YFSETQ come from the germline V gene. CDR3: CASSESSGNTIYF. The CDR3 nucleotides are TGCGCCAGCAGTGAGAGCTCTGGAAACACCATATATTTT.

This sequence joins TRBV4-3 and TRBJ1-1; D gene uncertain. Germline V lookup: CDR1 LGHNA, CDR2 YSLEER. This CDR3 contains 16 residues. Trimming removed 1 base at V and 3 bases at J, with 15 bases between. The CDR3 sequence is CASSQVGGLKDTEAFF. The CDR3 DNA sequence: TGCGCCAGCAGCCAAGTTGGCGGCCTAAAGGACACTGAAGCTTTCTTT.

This clone was seen more than once but under ten times. A junction boundary mismatches the germline segment, possibly from a read error. The J gene is TRBJ2-3, the V gene TRBV7-7; 9 nucleotides agree with TRBD2. Germline V gene sequence: CDR1 SSHAT, CDR2 FNYEAQ (reference sequence). This CDR3 contains 15 residues. The CDR3 reads CASSQTSGSTDTQYF. The CDR3 bases are TGTGCTAGCAGCCAAACTAGCGGGAGCACAGATACGCAGTATTTT.

V and J are TRBV25-1 and TRBJ2-1, with D hard to call. The CDR3 loop spans 13 amino acids. Germline CDR1 is MGHDK and CDR2 is SYGVNS. V shed 6 bases and J shed 0 bases, with 6 bases lying between them. The DNA of the CDR3 is TGTGCCAGCAGGTCGTTCTCCTACAATGAGCAGTTCTTC. This codes for CASRSFSYNEQFF.